This TCR beta chain was obtained from a study of shared clonotypes between healthy human individuals. Germline V gene data show CDR1 as SGHTA and CDR2 as FQGNSA. The CDR3 length is 13 residues. With 5 bases removed from V and 5 bases from J, the gap between germline ends came to 9 bases. Every donor was a Caucasian adult from Nashville, Tennessee. Deep-level running was used for the assay. Unsorted PBMC DNA was run through sequencing on ten immunoSEQ deep assay plates. Method: immunoSEQ multiplex PCR; TCRdb's copy keeps in-frame clones and lacks some. The sample shows about 490,000 clones, around three quarters of them seen only once.

This receptor was identified in a woman in her forties in good health. Some clones in this sample may be carry-over from other donors' samples. The sequencing sample was made of PBMCs. V usage is TRBV7-2 and J usage is TRBJ2-2; unclear D gene. CDR3 nucleotide sequence: TGTGCCAGCAGCCCCCGAAGGACCGGGGAGCTGTTTTTT. Amino acids: CASSPRRTGELFF.